A selection of T cell receptor beta chains follows, all from one sample in a study of cytomegalovirus exposure and HLA in healthy donors. This table comes from immunoSEQ multiplex PCR, and its TCRdb copy is limited to in-frame clones, with some not included. This table has about 400,000 clones, approximately 90% appearing once. The sequenced sample consisted of PBMCs. Receptors were obtained from a woman in her late teens or twenties in good health and CMV-seronegative. Both conserved end residues are part of each CDR3. D genes are given only for firm matches.

J gene: TRBJ2-2; V gene: TRBV14; D gene: NA; CDR3 protein: CASSQESVLMNTGELFF
J gene: TRBJ2-1; V gene: TRBV9; D gene: NA; CDR3 protein: CASSLGPRNEQFF
J gene: TRBJ2-1; V gene: TRBV29-1; D gene: NA; CDR3 protein: CSVVSGPESVRYNEQFF
J gene: TRBJ1-5; V gene: TRBV19; D gene: TRBD1; CDR3 protein: CASKERAGGSNQPQHF
J gene: TRBJ2-3; V gene: TRBV11-2; D gene: NA; CDR3 protein: CASSLDLGGGTDTQYF
J gene: TRBJ2-2; V gene: TRBV7-9; D gene: NA; CDR3 protein: CASSLIGGGNTGELFF
J gene: TRBJ2-1; V gene: TRBV4-2; D gene: NA; CDR3 protein: CASSQDSTRDYNEQFF
J gene: TRBJ1-2; V gene: TRBV2; D gene: NA; CDR3 protein: CASSNDRNYGYTF
J gene: TRBJ2-2; V gene: TRBV21-1; D gene: NA; CDR3 protein: CASSRRDRGFGAGELFF
J gene: TRBJ1-2; V gene: TRBV15; D gene: NA; CDR3 protein: CATSTPRVGDYGYTF